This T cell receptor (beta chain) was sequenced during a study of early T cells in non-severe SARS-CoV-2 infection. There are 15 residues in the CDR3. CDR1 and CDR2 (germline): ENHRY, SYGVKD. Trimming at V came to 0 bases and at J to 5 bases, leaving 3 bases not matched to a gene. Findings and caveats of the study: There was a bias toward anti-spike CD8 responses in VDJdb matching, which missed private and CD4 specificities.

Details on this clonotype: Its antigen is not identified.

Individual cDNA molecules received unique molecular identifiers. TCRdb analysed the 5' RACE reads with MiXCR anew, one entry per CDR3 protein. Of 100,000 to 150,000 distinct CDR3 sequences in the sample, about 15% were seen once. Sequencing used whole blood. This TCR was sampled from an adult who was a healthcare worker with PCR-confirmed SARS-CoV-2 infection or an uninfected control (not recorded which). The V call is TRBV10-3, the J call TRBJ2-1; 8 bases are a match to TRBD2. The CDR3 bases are TGTGCCATCAGTGAGTCAGCGGGGGAAAACAATGAGCAGTTCTTC. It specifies CAISESAGENNEQFF.